This paragraph reports one T cell receptor (beta chain). The antigen is not known. The data belong to a study of CD8 T cells in Susac syndrome. Relapsing-remitting disease, either stable or active, was present in the treatment-naive patients who were the multiple sclerosis controls. Negative isolation yielded CD8+ and CD4+ T cells; FACS enriched TEMRA cells. Random-hexamer reverse transcription was applied to roughly 0.5 to 1 ug RNA. Multiplex immunoSEQ PCR targeted 54 Vbeta and 13 Jbeta TCR beta segments. TCRdb re-called the immunoSEQ multiplex PCR reads with MiXCR, one entry per CDR3 protein. The sample shows approximately 120,000 distinct CDR3 sequences, more than 85% of them seen only once. Study-level results: As the study acknowledged, the number of individuals in its TCR sequencing and HLA analysis was relatively small.

The sequencing input was CD8+ T cells from PBMCs. This TCR was sampled from a human donor with multiple sclerosis.

CDR3 sequence: CASMDGLSYEQYV. CDR3 coding DNA: TGTGCCAGCATGGATGGACTTTCCTACGAGCAGTACGTC. The gene calls are TRBV7-9 and TRBJ2-7; perhaps TRBD2 as D (5 bases). Germline CDR1 and CDR2: SEHNR and FQNEAQ (reference sequence). The CDR3 length is 13 residues. V lost 7 bases and J 1 base, leaving 11 bases between the germline ends.